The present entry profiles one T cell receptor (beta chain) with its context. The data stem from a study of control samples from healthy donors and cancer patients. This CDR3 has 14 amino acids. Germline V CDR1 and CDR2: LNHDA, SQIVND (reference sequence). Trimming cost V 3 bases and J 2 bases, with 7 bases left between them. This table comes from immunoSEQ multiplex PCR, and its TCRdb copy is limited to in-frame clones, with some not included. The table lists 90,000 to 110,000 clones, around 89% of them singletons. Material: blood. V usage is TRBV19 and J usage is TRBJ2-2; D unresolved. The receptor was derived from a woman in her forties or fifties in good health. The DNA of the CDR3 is TGTGCCAGTAGTATCATCAAAAACACCGGGGAGCTGTTTTTT. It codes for CASSIIKNTGELFF. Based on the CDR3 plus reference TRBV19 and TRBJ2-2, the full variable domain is DGGITQSPKYLFRKEGQNVTLSCEQNLNHDAMYWYRQDPGQGLRLIYYSQIVNDFQKGDIAEGYSVSREKKESFPLTVTSAQKNPTAFYLCASSIIKNTGELFFGEGSRLTVL.